These 15 T cell receptor beta chains came from one sample sequenced in a study of glioma-infiltrating T cells. Amplification of TCR alpha and beta CDR3 regions from RNA used iRepertoire nested multiplex PCR. TCRdb independently ran MiXCR on the multiplex PCR reads; one entry per CDR3 protein. In the table there are around 350,000 distinct CDR3 sequences, 41% of which are singletons. The sequencing input was glioma tissue, nonneoplastic brain tissue, or PBMCs (not recorded which). The receptors were gathered from a human donor with low-grade glioma or glioblastoma, undergoing nonglioma brain surgery, or in good health (not recorded which).

This clonotype was counted between two and nine times. CDR3: CASSYELVGQLGETQYF. CDR3 nucleotide sequence: TGTGCCAGCAGTTACGAGTTAGTGGGACAGCTGGGGGAGACCCAGTACTTC. The rearrangement links TRBV6-2 or TRBV6-3 to TRBJ2-5; 7 bases match TRBD1. The CDR3 totals 17 residues. V was pared by 2 bases and J by 5 bases, with 14 bases of the junction left unmatched. Germline CDR1 MNHEY, CDR2 SVGEGT.

Ten or more counts support this clonotype. The chain is built from TRBV27 and TRBJ1-2; no clear D. Germline V gives CDR1 MNHEY, CDR2 SMNVEV (reference sequence). The CDR3 spans 14 residues. Trimming removed 3 bases from V and 4 bases from J, with 12 bases in between. CDR3 bases: TGTGCCAGCAGTTTTTTATCGGGGATCTATGGCTACACCTTC. Its protein is CASSFLSGIYGYTF.

The V and J genes are TRBV5-4 and TRBJ1-1; D may be TRBD1 (6 bases). Germline values: CDR1 SGHNT, CDR2 YYREEE (reference sequence). The CDR3 runs 14 residues. The V gene lost 2 bases and the J gene lost 3 bases, with 11 bases spanning the gap. Here the CDR3 reads CASSLRGSDTEAFF. CDR3 bases: TGTGCCAGCAGCTTAAGGGGGAGCGACACTGAAGCTTTCTTT.

There are a few counts of this clonotype. The V call is TRBV7-2, the J call TRBJ2-2; D may be TRBD1 or TRBD2 (5 bases each). The germline V gene encodes CDR1 SGHTA and CDR2 FQGNSA. The CDR3 is made up of 16 amino acids. Deletions cut 1 base from V and 5 bases from J, with 14 bases between. CDR3 bases: TGTGCCAGCAGCTTAGGGGGCCGGGATGGTACCGGGGAGCTGTTTTTT. Amino acid sequence: CASSLGGRDGTGELFF.

Comments on this clonotype: One base away lies a much larger clone, so this may be a sequencing read error. The J gene is TRBJ1-1, the V gene TRBV6-9; 8 bases align to TRBD1. Germline lookup yields CDR1 MNHGY and CDR2 SVAAGI. The CDR3 totals 16 residues. CDR3 amino acids: CAISYARGPKGTEAFF. The CDR3 DNA is TGTGCCATCAGTTACGCCAGGGGGCCAAAGGGGACTGAAGCTTTCTTT.

This clonotype was seen only a few times. V and J are TRBV28 and TRBJ1-4, with no clear D. CDR1 is MDHEN and CDR2 is SYDVKM in the germline V gene. The CDR3 consists of 13 residues. V gave up 5 bases and J gave up 6 bases, with 10 bases separating them. CDR3 nucleotide sequence: TGTGCCAGCAGTCCTGATGCACATGAAAAACTGTTTTTT. Its translation: CASSPDAHEKLFF.

This clonotype was seen repeatedly, ten times or more. CDR3 sequence reads: CASSSHGTLVEETQYF. The CDR3 region has the DNA TGTGCCAGCAGTTCCCACGGGACACTGGTCGAAGAGACCCAGTACTTC. This rearrangement joins TRBV6-2 or TRBV6-3 to TRBJ2-5; tentatively, D is TRBD1 (6 bases). The germline V and J ends were trimmed by 4 bases and 3 bases, with 18 bases remaining between them. CDR3 length equals 16 residues. Germline CDR1 is MNHEY and CDR2 is SVGEGT.

There are many counts of this clonotype. J is TRBJ2-7 and V is TRBV7-6, with D possibly matching TRBD2 (5 bases). CDR1 is SGHVS and CDR2 is FNYEAQ in the germline V gene. The CDR3 runs 14 residues. Between the trimmed V and J ends, which lost 2 bases and 6 bases, there was a span of 14 bases. The chain's CDR3 is CASSLSGLPGEQYF. The CDR3 DNA reads TGTGCCAGCAGCTTATCAGGACTCCCTGGCGAGCAGTACTTC.

The chain has TRBV28 and TRBJ2-3; 8 nucleotides match TRBD2. This CDR3 is 12 amino acids long. After removal of 8 bases from V and 6 bases from J, the junction contained 4 bases not matched to a gene. Germline V gives CDR1 MDHEN, CDR2 SYDVKM. Written as DNA, the CDR3 is TGTGCCAGCGGTACGGGGGGGGATACGCAGTATTTT. Translation gives CASGTGGDTQYF.

This clonotype was detected only a few times. V usage is TRBV6-1 and J usage is TRBJ2-7; 9 bases agree with TRBD1. Germline assignment: CDR1 MNHNS and CDR2 SASEGT. The J segment lost 5 bases and the V segment lost 6 bases, leaving 14 bases of the junction unmatched. The CDR3 is 16 amino acids. CDR3 coding DNA: TGTGCCAGCAGCCGTTCCCCCGGGACAGGGAGCCACGAGCAGTACTTC. The encoded protein is CASSRSPGTGSHEQYF.

This clonotype has more than one count but fewer than ten. CDR3 coding DNA: TGTGCCAGCAGTCCGAGCGCCAGGACAGATAAAGCGCAGTATTTT. Its protein is CASSPSARTDKAQYF. The chain is built from TRBV27 and TRBJ2-3; tentative D call: TRBD1 (6 bases). Germline V CDR1 and CDR2: MNHEY, SMNVEV (reference sequence). V lost 5 bases, J lost 10 bases, and 22 bases lay in between. The CDR3 runs to 15 residues.

Of note for this clonotype: The junction and the germline gene differ at one end; a read error may be behind it. This rearrangement joins TRBV4-1 to TRBJ2-1; 10 bases map to TRBD2. Germline CDR1 and CDR2: MGHRA and YSYEKL. The CDR3 sequence is 19 residues long. The CDR3 sequence is CASSKDLFRGLASYNEQFF. The CDR3 DNA reads TGCGCCAGCAGCAAAGATCTATTTCGGGGACTAGCGTCCTACAATGAGCAGTTCTTC.

This clonotype was recorded many times. The V gene is TRBV27, the J gene TRBJ1-2, with 7 bases identical to TRBD1. Germline V gene sequence: CDR1 MNHEY, CDR2 SMNVEV (reference sequence). The CDR3 spans 15 residues. Losses at the gene ends were 5 bases for V and 2 bases for J; bases not matched to a gene: 8. CDR3 amino acids: CASSTWGQPNYGYTF. Here the CDR3 DNA reads TGTGCCAGCAGTACGTGGGGACAGCCGAACTATGGCTACACCTTC.

Worth noting for this clonotype: This sequence may be a read error, since a much larger clone differs from it by one base. This chain uses TRBV4-1 with TRBJ2-1; 7 positions agree with TRBD2. The V gene's germline CDR1 is MGHRA and CDR2 YSYEKL. The CDR3 is 15 amino acids. V was pared by 6 bases and J by 5 bases, with 10 bases of the junction left unmatched. As DNA, the CDR3 is TGCGCCAGCAGGCTAGGACTAGAGGGAGACAATGAGCAGTTCTTC. It specifies CASRLGLEGDNEQFF.

The V and J genes are TRBV20-1 and TRBJ1-5; TRBD1 matches at 10 bases. Germline V CDR1 and CDR2: DFQATT, SNEGSKA (reference sequence). V lost 3 bases, J lost 8 bases, and 7 bases stayed unmatched. The CDR3 runs 14 residues. This CDR3 reads CSAREGQGMKPQHF. In DNA, the CDR3 is TGCAGTGCTAGGGAGGGACAGGGGATGAAGCCCCAGCATTTT.